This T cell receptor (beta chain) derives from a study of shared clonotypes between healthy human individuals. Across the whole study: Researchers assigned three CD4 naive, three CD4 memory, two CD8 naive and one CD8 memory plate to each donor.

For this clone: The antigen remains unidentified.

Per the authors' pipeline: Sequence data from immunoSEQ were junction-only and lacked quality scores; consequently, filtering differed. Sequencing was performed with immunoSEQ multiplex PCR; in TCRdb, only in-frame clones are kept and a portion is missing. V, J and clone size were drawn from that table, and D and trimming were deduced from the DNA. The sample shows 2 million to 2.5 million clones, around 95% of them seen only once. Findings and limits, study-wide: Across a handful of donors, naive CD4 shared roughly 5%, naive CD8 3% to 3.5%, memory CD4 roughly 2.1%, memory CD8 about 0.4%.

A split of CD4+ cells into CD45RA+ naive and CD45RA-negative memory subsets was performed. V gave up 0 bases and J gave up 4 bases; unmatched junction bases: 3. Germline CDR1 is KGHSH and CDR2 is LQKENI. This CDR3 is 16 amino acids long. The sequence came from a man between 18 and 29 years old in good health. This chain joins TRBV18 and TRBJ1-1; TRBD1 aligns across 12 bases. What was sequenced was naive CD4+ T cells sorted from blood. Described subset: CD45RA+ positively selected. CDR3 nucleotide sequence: TGTGCCAGCTCACCACCTTCGGGACAGGGGGCCACTGAAGCTTTCTTT. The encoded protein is CASSPPSGQGATEAFF.